This TCR beta chain stems from a study of CD8 T cells in Susac syndrome. The authors sequenced TCR beta from blood CD8+ and CD4+ T cells. In germline, CDR1 is DFQATT, CDR2 SNEGSKA (reference sequence). With 2 bases clipped from V and 7 bases from J, the junction kept 8 bases outside the gene matches. This CDR3 is built from 14 residues. RNA was extracted with the RNeasy kit, and a quantity of roughly 0.45 to 1 ug was reverse transcribed using random hexamers. TCRdb independently ran MiXCR on the immunoSEQ multiplex PCR reads; one entry per CDR3 protein. The sample consists of roughly 150,000 distinct CDR3 sequences, around 92% of them appearing once.

Sequenced material: CD4+ T cells from PBMCs. The chain joins TRBV20-1 to TRBJ2-5; 9 bases agree with TRBD2. This TCR derives from a human donor in good health. Here the CDR3 DNA reads TGCAGTGCTAGAAGCCTAGCGGGAAGAGGGACCCAGTACTTC. Amino acids: CSARSLAGRGTQYF.